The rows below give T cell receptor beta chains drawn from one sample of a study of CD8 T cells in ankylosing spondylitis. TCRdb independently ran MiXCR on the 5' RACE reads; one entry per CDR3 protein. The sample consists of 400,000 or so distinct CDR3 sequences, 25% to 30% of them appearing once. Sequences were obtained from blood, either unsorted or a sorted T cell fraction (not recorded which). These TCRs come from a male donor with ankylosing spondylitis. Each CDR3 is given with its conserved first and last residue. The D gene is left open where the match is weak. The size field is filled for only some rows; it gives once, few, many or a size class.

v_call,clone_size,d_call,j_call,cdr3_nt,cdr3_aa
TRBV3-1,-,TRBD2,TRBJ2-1,TGTGCCAGCAGCCAACTCCTAGGGCCTAGCGGTAGGAATGAGCAGTTCTTC,CASSQLLGPSGRNEQFF
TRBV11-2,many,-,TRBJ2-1,TGTGCCAGCAGCTTCGGCCCAGGGGTCTCCTACAATGAGCAGTTCTTC,CASSFGPGVSYNEQFF
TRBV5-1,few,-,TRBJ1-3,TGCGCCAGCAGCTCGGAGGGGACAAGGGGTGATTGGAACACCATATATTTT,CASSSEGTRGDWNTIYF
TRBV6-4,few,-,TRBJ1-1,TGTGCCAGCAGGCCAGGGAGGGGCACTGAAGCTTTCTTT,CASRPGRGTEAFF
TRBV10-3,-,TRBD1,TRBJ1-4,TGTGCCATCAGTCCGGGACAGGTCAATGAAAAACTGTTTTTT,CAISPGQVNEKLFF
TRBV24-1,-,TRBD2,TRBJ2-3,TGTGCCACCAGTGATAGCGGGAGGGCCGGAGATACGCAGTATTTT,CATSDSGRAGDTQYF
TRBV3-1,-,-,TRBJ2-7,TGTGCCAGCAGCCAACCAACTAAGGAGCAGTACTTC,CASSQPTKEQYF
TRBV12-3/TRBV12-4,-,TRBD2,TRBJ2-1,TGTGCCAGCAGTCCTCTAGCGGGAGTGGGGTACAATGAGCAGTTCTTC,CASSPLAGVGYNEQFF
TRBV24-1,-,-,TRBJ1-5,TGTGCCACCAGTGACCCCGGGACGGACGATCAGCCCCAGCATTTT,CATSDPGTDDQPQHF
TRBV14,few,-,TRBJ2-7,TGTGCCAGCAGCCCTAAAGTGGGGGGAGCAAGATACTACGAGCAGTACTTC,CASSPKVGGARYYEQYF
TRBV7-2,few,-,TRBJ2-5,TGTGCCAGCAGGATGACCGGGCGTGCCTCTCAAGAGACCCAGTACTTC,CASRMTGRASQETQYF
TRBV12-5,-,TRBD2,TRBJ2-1,TGTGCTAGTGGTTTGCCCCCCCGCGCTAGCGGGAGGAATGAGCAGTTCTTC,CASGLPPRASGRNEQFF
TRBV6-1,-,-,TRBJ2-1,TGTGCCAGCAGTACACAGGTTTACAATGAGCAGTTCTTC,CASSTQVYNEQFF
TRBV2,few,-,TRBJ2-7,TGTGCCAGCAGTGAGCCCTCGCCAGGACGCTACGAGCAGTACTTC,CASSEPSPGRYEQYF
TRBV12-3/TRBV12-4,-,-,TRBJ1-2,TGTGCCAGCAGCCATGGACCTACTGATTATAACTATGGCTACACCTTC,CASSHGPTDYNYGYTF
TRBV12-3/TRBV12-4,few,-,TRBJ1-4,TGTGCCAGCAGTATACTCAGTGCAACTAATGAAAAACTGTTTTTT,CASSILSATNEKLFF
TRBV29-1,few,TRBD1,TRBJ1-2,TGCAGCGTACGGACAGGGGGGACCTATGGCTACACCTTC,CSVRTGGTYGYTF
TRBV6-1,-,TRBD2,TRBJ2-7,TGTGCCAGCAGTGGCCAGAGCGGGAGGTCCTACGAGCAGTACTTC,CASSGQSGRSYEQYF
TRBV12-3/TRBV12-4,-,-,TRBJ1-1,TGTGCCAGCAGTTCCCGGGTTCTCATGAACACTGAAGCTTTCTTT,CASSSRVLMNTEAFF
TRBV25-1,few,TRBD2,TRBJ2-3,TGTGCCAGCATACGGGAGGGGACAGATACGCAGTATTTT,CASIREGTDTQYF
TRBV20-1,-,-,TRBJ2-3,TGCAGTGCACCAAAGGGGGAGCGCACAGATACGCAGTATTTT,CSAPKGERTDTQYF
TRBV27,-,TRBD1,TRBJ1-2,TGTGCCAGCAGTCGGACAGGGGGCGCCTTCCCCTTCTATGGCTACACCTTC,CASSRTGGAFPFYGYTF
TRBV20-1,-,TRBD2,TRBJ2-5,TGCAGTTCCTCGACTAGCGGGAGAGGAAGCGAGACCCAGTACTTC,CSSSTSGRGSETQYF
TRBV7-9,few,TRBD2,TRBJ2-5,TGTGCCAGCAGCTTACCCCAGCTAGCGGCGAGTGAGACCCAGTACTTC,CASSLPQLAASETQYF
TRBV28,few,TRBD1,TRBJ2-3,TGTGCCAGCAGTCCGGGACAGAAGACATCTAGCACAGATACGCAGTATTTT,CASSPGQKTSSTDTQYF
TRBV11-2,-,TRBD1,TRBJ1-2,TGTGCCAGCAGCCTGAGACAGGGGCGAGACGTCTATGGCTACACCTTC,CASSLRQGRDVYGYTF
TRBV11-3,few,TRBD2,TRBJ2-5,TGTGCCAGCAGCCGTAGCGGGCAAGAGACCCAGTACTTC,CASSRSGQETQYF
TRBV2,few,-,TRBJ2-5,TGTGCCAGCAGTGACGAGGAGACCCAGTACTTC,CASSDEETQYF
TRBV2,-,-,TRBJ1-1,TGTGCCAGCAGACCTTGGTTGCAGGGAGGATACACTGAAGCTTTCTTT,CASRPWLQGGYTEAFF
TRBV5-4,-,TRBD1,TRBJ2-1,TGTGCCAGCAGCCGGACAGGGTTCAATGAGCAGTTCTTC,CASSRTGFNEQFF
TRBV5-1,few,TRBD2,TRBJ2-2,TGTGCCAGCAGCTTAGGGCTAGCGGAGAACACCGGGGAGCTGTTTTTT,CASSLGLAENTGELFF
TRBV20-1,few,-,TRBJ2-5,TGCAGTGCTCGAGACCAGGGAGCAGTAGAGACCCAGTACTTC,CSARDQGAVETQYF
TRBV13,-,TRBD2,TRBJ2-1,TGTGCCAGCAGCTTCGCCCCGGGACTAGCGATTGATGAGCAGTTCTTC,CASSFAPGLAIDEQFF
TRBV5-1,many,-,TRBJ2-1,TGCGCCAGCAGCCTGGGGACGGTGAATGAGCAGTTCTTC,CASSLGTVNEQFF
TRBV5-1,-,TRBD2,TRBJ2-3,TGCGCCAGCAGCTTGGAGCGGGAGTGGGCAGATACGCAGTATTTT,CASSLEREWADTQYF